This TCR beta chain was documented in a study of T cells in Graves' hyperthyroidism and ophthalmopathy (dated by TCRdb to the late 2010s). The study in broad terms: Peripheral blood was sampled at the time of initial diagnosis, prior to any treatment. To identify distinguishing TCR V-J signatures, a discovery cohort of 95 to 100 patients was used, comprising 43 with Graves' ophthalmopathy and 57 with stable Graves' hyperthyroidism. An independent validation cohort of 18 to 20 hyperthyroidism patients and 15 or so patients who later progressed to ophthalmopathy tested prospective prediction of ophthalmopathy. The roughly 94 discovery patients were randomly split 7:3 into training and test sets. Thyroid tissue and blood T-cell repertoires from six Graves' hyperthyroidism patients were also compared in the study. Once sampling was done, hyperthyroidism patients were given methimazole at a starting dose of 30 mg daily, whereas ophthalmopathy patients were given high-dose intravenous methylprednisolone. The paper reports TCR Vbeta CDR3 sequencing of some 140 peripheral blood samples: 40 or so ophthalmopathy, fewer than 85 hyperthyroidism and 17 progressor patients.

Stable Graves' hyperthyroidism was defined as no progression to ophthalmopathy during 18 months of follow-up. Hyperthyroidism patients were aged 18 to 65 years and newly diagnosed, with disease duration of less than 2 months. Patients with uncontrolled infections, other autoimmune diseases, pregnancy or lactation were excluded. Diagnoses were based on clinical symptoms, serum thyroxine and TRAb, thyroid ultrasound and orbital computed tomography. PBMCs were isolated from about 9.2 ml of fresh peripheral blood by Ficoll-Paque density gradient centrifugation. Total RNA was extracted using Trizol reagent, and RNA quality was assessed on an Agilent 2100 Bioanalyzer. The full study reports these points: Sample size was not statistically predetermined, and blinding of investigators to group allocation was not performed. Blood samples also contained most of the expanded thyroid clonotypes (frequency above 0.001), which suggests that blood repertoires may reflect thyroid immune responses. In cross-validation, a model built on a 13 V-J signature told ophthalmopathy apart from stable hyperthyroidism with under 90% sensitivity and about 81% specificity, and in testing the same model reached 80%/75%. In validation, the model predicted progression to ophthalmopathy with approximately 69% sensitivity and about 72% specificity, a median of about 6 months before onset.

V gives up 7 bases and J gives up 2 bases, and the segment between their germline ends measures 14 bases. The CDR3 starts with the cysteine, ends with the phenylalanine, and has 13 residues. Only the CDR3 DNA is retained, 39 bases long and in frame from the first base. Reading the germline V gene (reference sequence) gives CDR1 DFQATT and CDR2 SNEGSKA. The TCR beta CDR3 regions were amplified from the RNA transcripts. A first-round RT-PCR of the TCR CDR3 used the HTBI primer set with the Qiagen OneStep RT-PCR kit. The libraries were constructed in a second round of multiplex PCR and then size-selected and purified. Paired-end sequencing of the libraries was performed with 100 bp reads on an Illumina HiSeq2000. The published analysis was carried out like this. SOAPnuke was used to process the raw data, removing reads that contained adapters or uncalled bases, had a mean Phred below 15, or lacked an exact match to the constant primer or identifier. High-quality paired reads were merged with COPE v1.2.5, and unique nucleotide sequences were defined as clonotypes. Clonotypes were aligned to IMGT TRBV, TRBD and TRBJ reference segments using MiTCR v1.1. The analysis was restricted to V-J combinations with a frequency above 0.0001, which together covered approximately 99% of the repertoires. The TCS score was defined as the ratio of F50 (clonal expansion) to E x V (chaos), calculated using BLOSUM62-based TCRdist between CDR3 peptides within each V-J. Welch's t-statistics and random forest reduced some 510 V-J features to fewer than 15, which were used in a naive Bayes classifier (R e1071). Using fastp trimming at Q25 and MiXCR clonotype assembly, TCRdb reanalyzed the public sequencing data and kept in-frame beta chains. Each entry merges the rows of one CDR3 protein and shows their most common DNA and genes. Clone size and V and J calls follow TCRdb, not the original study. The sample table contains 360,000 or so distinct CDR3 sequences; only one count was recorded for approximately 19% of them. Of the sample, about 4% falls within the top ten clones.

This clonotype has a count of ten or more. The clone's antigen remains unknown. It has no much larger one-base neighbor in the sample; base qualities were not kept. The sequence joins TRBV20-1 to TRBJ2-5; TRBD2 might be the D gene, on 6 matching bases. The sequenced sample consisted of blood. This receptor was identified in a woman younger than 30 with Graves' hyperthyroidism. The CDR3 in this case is CSVPGLRQETQYF. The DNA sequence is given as TGCAGTGTCCCGGGACTTCGACAAGAGACCCAGTACTTC.